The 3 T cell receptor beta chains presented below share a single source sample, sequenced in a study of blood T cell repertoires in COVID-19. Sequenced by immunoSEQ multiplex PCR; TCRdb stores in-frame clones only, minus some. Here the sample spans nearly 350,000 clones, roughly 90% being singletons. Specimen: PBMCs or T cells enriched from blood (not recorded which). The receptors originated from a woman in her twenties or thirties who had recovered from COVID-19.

CDR3: CASSIRGGAYNEQFF. The CDR3 DNA reads TGTGCCAGTAGTATACGCGGGGGGGCCTACAATGAGCAGTTCTTC. V is TRBV19 and J is TRBJ2-1; TRBD2 agrees at 9 bases. V gave up 2 bases and J gave up 2 bases; unmatched junction bases: 1. CDR3 length: 15 amino acids. The V gene's germline CDR1 is LNHDA and CDR2 SQIVND (reference sequence).

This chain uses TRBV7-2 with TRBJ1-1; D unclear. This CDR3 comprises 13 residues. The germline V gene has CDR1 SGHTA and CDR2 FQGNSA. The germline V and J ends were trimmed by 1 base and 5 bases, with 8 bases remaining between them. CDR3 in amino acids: CASSLGAWTEAFF. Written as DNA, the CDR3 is TGTGCCAGCAGCTTAGGGGCTTGGACTGAAGCTTTCTTT.

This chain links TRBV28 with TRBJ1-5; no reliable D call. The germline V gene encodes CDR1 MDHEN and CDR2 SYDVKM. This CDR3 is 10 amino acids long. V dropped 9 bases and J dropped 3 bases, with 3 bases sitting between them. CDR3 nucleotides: TGTGCCAGTCACAATCAGCCCCAGCATTTT. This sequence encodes CASHNQPQHF.